Each of the 29 T cell receptor beta chains below was sequenced from the same sample in a study of cytomegalovirus exposure and HLA in healthy donors. The PCR was carried out with 60 Vbeta primers and 13 Jbeta primers. TCRdb's table, derived via immunoSEQ multiplex PCR, lists solely in-frame clones and lacks some. The sample yields some 140,000 clones, about four fifths seen once. The sample taken for sequencing was PBMCs. The source is a male donor in good health and CMV-seronegative.

The rearrangement joins TRBV7-9 to TRBJ2-5, with D possibly TRBD2 on 6 matching bases. The CDR3 has 15 residues. From germline, CDR1 is SEHNR and CDR2 FQNEAQ (reference sequence). Trimming shortened V by 2 bases and J by 4 bases, and 14 bases separated the two germline ends. This CDR3 reads CASSLRGSVRETQYF. CDR3 coding DNA: TGTGCCAGCAGCTTACGGGGGTCTGTAAGAGAGACCCAGTACTTC.

This clone appeared a few times. The genes are TRBV14 and TRBJ1-1; tentatively, D is TRBD1 (5 bases). The germline V gene encodes CDR1 SGHDN and CDR2 FVKESK. The CDR3 totals 14 residues. V was clipped by 1 base and J by 10 bases, with 16 bases between them. CDR3 loop: CASSQGSWGGGAFF. The CDR3 DNA reads TGTGCCAGCAGCCAAGGATCGTGGGGCGGCGGAGCTTTCTTT.

This sequence joins TRBV6-6 and TRBJ1-5; 8 positions agree with TRBD1. The germline V gene has CDR1 MNHNY and CDR2 SVGAGI (reference sequence). V trimming: 8 bases; J trimming: 7 bases; junction bases outside the gene matches: 7. The CDR3 consists of 13 residues. The DNA of the CDR3 is TGTGCCAGCGGACAGGGAGGGAACCAGCCCCAGCATTTT. Encoded protein: CASGQGGNQPQHF.

The chain links TRBV14 to TRBJ1-1; D possibly corresponds to TRBD1 (6 bases). The CDR3 totals 14 residues. The germline V and J ends were trimmed by 5 bases and 5 bases, with 15 bases remaining between them. Germline lookup yields CDR1 SGHDN and CDR2 FVKESK. This CDR3 reads CASSAQGMATEAFF. In nucleotides, the CDR3 is TGTGCCAGCAGCGCACAGGGTATGGCGACTGAAGCTTTCTTT.

The table lists this clone with a few counts. The rearrangement joins TRBV2 to TRBJ1-1; TRBD1 might be the D (5 bases). This CDR3 is built from 12 residues. The germline CDR1 and CDR2 sequences are SNHLY and FYNNEI. Trimming took off 6 bases at V and 3 bases at J, with 8 bases between the two ends. CDR3 in DNA: TGTGCCAGCAGCAGGGAGGACACTGAAGCTTTCTTT. Its translation is CASSREDTEAFF.

The rearrangement joins TRBV18 to TRBJ2-3, with unresolved D. Germline V lookup: CDR1 KGHSH, CDR2 LQKENI. Between the trimmed V and J ends, which lost 4 bases and 9 bases, there was a span of 5 bases. There are 10 residues in the CDR3. CDR3 coding DNA: TGTGCCAGCTCACGTCTCACGCAGTATTTT. This translates into CASSRLTQYF.

This clone was found once. The V gene is TRBV5-4, the J gene TRBJ2-3, with 10 bases identical to TRBD2. The CDR3 loop spans 16 amino acids. Looked up from germline, CDR1 is SGHNT and CDR2 is YYREEE (reference sequence). V lost 3 bases and J lost 2; bases outside the gene matches: 6. This chain's CDR3 is CASSSSSGGHTDTQYF. DNA of the CDR3: TGTGCCAGCAGCTCCTCTAGCGGGGGCCACACAGATACGCAGTATTTT. Based on the CDR3 plus reference TRBV5-4 and TRBJ2-3, the full variable domain is ETGVTQSPTHLIKTRGQQVTLRCSSQSGHNTVSWYQQALGQGPQFIFQYYREEENGRGNFPPRFSGLQFPNYSSELNVNALELDDSALYLCASSSSSGGHTDTQYFGPGTRLTVL.

This chain links TRBV6-4 with TRBJ2-1, with D possibly matching TRBD1 (7 bases). Germline loops: CDR1 MRHNA, CDR2 SNTAGT. The CDR3 length is 16 residues. V shed 0 bases and J shed 5 bases, with 14 bases lying between them. The chain's CDR3 is CASSDSRRGRDNEQFF. The CDR3, as DNA: TGTGCCAGCAGTGACTCGAGGAGGGGGCGCGACAATGAGCAGTTCTTC.

The chain carries TRBV5-1 and TRBJ2-7; possible D gene TRBD2, 5 bases. The CDR3 consists of 13 residues. Trimming left V 5 bases short and J 1 base short, with 10 bases between. The germline V gene has CDR1 SGHRS and CDR2 YFSETQ. CDR3 in DNA: TGCGCCAGCAGAGTTGGAGGATCCTACGAGCAGTACTTC. This codes for CASRVGGSYEQYF.

The genes are TRBV19 and TRBJ1-2, with 9 nucleotides matching TRBD1. Per the germline V gene, CDR1 is LNHDA and CDR2 is SQIVND (reference sequence). The V segment lost 7 bases and the J segment 4 bases; nucleotides outside the gene matches: 7. The CDR3 runs 14 residues. The CDR3 DNA follows: TGTGCCAGTAAGGAAGGACAGGGGAGCTATGGCTACACCTTC. This sequence encodes CASKEGQGSYGYTF.

The sample holds one count of this clone. V is TRBV7-6 and J is TRBJ2-1; 8 nucleotides match TRBD2. V lost 5 bases and J lost 7; bases outside the gene matches: 13. Germline V gene data show CDR1 as SGHVS and CDR2 as FNYEAQ. This CDR3 has 16 residues. The CDR3 is CASSPQGIAGFNEQFF. Here the CDR3 DNA reads TGTGCCAGCAGCCCCCAGGGTATAGCGGGGTTTAATGAGCAGTTCTTC.

The CDR3 region is CASTRQGGTYEQYF. The CDR3 bases are TGTGCCAGCACACGACAGGGGGGTACCTACGAGCAGTACTTC. The chain combines TRBV2 with TRBJ2-7; TRBD1 agrees at 9 bases. V was pared by 7 bases and J by 2 bases, with 6 bases of the junction left unmatched. The CDR3 runs 14 residues. Per the germline V gene, CDR1 is SNHLY and CDR2 is FYNNEI.

The rearrangement links TRBV6-6 to TRBJ1-4; 7 bases match TRBD1. Trimming at V came to 2 bases and at J to 8 bases, leaving 5 bases not matched to a gene. Germline V gene data show CDR1 as MNHNY and CDR2 as SVGAGI (reference sequence). This CDR3 is built from 14 residues. The CDR3 sequence: CASSYQGVGEKLFF. DNA of the CDR3: TGTGCCAGCAGTTACCAGGGGGTAGGGGAAAAACTGTTTTTT.

This clone was recorded only once. The chain couples TRBV4-3 to TRBJ1-2; TRBD1 matches 10 bases. Germline V gives CDR1 LGHNA, CDR2 YSLEER. J gave up 7 bases and V 6 bases, and 11 bases lay outside the gene matches. CDR3 length: 15 amino acids. CDR3 sequence: CASSSRTGGGGGYTF. Here the CDR3 DNA reads TGCGCCAGCAGTTCTCGGACAGGGGGAGGCGGTGGCTACACCTTC.

The chain has TRBV21-1 and TRBJ1-2. TRBV21-1 counts as a pseudogene. The CDR3 runs 17 residues. As DNA, the CDR3 is TGTGCCAGCAGCAAAGGAGCTGGCCGGGGGGTCAACTATGGCTACACCTTC. Its translation: CASSKGAGRGVNYGYTF.

The chain employs TRBV13 and TRBJ2-2; 9 bases map to TRBD2. Losses at the gene ends were 5 bases for V and 1 base for J; bases not matched to a gene: 5. The CDR3 covers 16 residues. Germline CDR1 is PRHDT and CDR2 is FYEKMQ (reference sequence). This CDR3 is CASSIRTSENTGELFF. The CDR3 bases are TGTGCCAGCAGCATTCGGACTAGCGAGAACACCGGGGAGCTGTTTTTT.

The CDR3 protein is CASSAGSSGGFAETQYF. The CDR3 coding sequence is TGTGCCAGCAGCGCCGGTTCTAGCGGGGGATTCGCGGAGACCCAGTACTTC. This chain links TRBV9 with TRBJ2-5, with 10 bases identical to TRBD2. V dropped 3 bases and J dropped 5; count of bases not matched to a gene: 13. The CDR3 is made up of 17 amino acids. CDR1 and CDR2 from the germline V gene are SGDLS and YYNGEE. Full variable domain (rest looked up from reference TRBV9 and TRBJ2-5): DSGVTQTPKHLITATGQRVTLRCSPRSGDLSVYWYQQSLDQGLQFLIQYYNGEERAKGNILERFSAQQFPDLHSELNLSSLELGDSALYFCASSAGSSGGFAETQYFGPGTRLLVL.

This chain connects TRBV7-2 to TRBJ1-1; tentatively, D is TRBD1 (6 bases). The CDR3 sequence is 15 residues long. Trimming left V 2 bases short and J 1 base short, with 11 bases between. CDR1 is SGHTA, CDR2 FQGNSA, per germline. This chain's CDR3 is CASSLRGAGNTEAFF. Written as DNA, the CDR3 is TGTGCCAGCAGCTTACGGGGGGCTGGGAACACTGAAGCTTTCTTT.

The J gene is TRBJ2-5, the V gene TRBV2; TRBD2 agrees at 12 bases. The V and J ends lost 2 bases and 5 bases, in that order; junction bases with no gene match: 3. Germline values: CDR1 SNHLY, CDR2 FYNNEI. This CDR3 contains 15 residues. Here the CDR3 DNA reads TGTGCCAGCAGTGAACTAGCGGGGGGGCTTGAGACCCAGTACTTC. Its translation is CASSELAGGLETQYF. Filled out from reference TRBV2 and TRBJ2-5, the complete variable domain reads EPEVTQTPSHQVTQMGQEVILRCVPISNHLYFYWYRQILGQKVEFLVSFYNNEISEKSEIFDDQFSVERPDGSNFTLKIRSTKLEDSAMYFCASSELAGGLETQYFGPGTRLLVL.

The chain carries TRBV11-2 and TRBJ1-6; D call uncertain. The CDR3 totals 15 residues. The V gene lost 1 base and the J gene lost 6 bases, with 10 bases spanning the gap. The germline gives CDR1 SGHAT, CDR2 FQNNGV. CDR3 amino acids: CASSLVARGNSPLHF. CDR3 bases: TGTGCCAGCAGCTTAGTCGCCCGCGGTAATTCACCCCTCCACTTT.

This chain uses TRBV2 with TRBJ2-2; 12 nucleotides line up with TRBD1. The V and J ends lost 8 bases and 8 bases, in that order; junction bases with no gene match: 6. Germline V lookup: CDR1 SNHLY, CDR2 FYNNEI. The CDR3 runs 14 residues. This chain's CDR3 is CASAGTGGQGELFF. The CDR3 DNA follows: TGTGCCAGCGCCGGGACAGGGGGCCAAGGGGAGCTGTTTTTT.

The V and J genes are TRBV7-2 and TRBJ1-1; weak D call: TRBD1 (6 bases). There are 15 residues in the CDR3. The V end was cut by 4 bases, the J end by 4 bases, with 16 bases between. Per germline, CDR1 SGHTA and CDR2 FQGNSA. CDR3 coding DNA: TGTGCCAGCAGCTCTCGGGACACCTTGGGCACTGAAGCTTTCTTT. Protein: CASSSRDTLGTEAFF.

The sample holds a few counts of this clone. The chain joins TRBV21-1 to TRBJ2-2; TRBD1 was called by the table and not checked on the DNA. TRBV21-1 is shown as a pseudogene. CDR3 length equals 15 residues. The CDR3 DNA reads TGTGCCAGCAGCAAATTTCCATTGAACACCGGGGAGCTGTTTTTT. The encoded protein is CASSKFPLNTGELFF.

The chain combines TRBV15 with TRBJ1-3; D gene uncertain. This CDR3 region has 16 residues. CDR1 is LNHNV and CDR2 is YYDKDF in the germline V gene (reference sequence). Trimming stripped 2 bases from V and 0 bases from J, with 11 bases between. CDR3 sequence reads: CATSRPDTFSGNTIYF. In DNA form, the CDR3 reads TGTGCCACCAGCAGACCCGACACTTTCTCTGGAAACACCATATATTTT.

The genes are TRBV7-8 and TRBJ1-2; no reliable D call. Trimming removed 2 bases at V and 4 bases at J, with 11 bases between. The CDR3 length is 14 residues. Germline V gives CDR1 SGHVS, CDR2 FQNEAQ. The CDR3 sequence is CASSLPGAGYGYTF. For the CDR3, the DNA is TGTGCCAGCAGCTTACCCGGCGCGGGCTATGGCTACACCTTC.

The gene calls are TRBV12-5 and TRBJ1-4; D call uncertain. Trimming took 0 bases from V and 0 from J, leaving 14 bases between them. There are 18 residues in the CDR3. Germline V gene data show CDR1 as LGHNT and CDR2 as FRNRAP. The DNA for the CDR3 is TGTGCTAGTGGTTTGGTACTCGGCGGCACTACAACTAATGAAAAACTGTTTTTT. Amino acids: CASGLVLGGTTTNEKLFF.

The chain recombines TRBV18 with TRBJ2-3, with 9 nucleotides matching TRBD2. V was pared by 3 bases and J by 4 bases, with 5 bases of the junction left unmatched. Germline CDR1 and CDR2: KGHSH and LQKENI. This CDR3 is built from 15 residues. CDR3 in DNA: TGTGCCAGCTCACCTGGGACTAGCCTCCCAGATACGCAGTATTTT. Translating gives CASSPGTSLPDTQYF.

The gene calls are TRBV18 and TRBJ1-5, with D possibly TRBD1 on 6 matching bases. The CDR3 extends over 15 amino acids. V gave up 2 bases and J gave up 6 bases, with 14 bases separating them. The germline gives CDR1 KGHSH, CDR2 LQKENI. The CDR3 reads CASSPEGTSRQPQHF. The CDR3 DNA follows: TGTGCCAGCTCACCAGAGGGGACATCGCGTCAGCCCCAGCATTTT.

This clone occurred once. The chain employs TRBV27 and TRBJ2-5; 8 bases agree with TRBD2. The V gene's germline CDR1 is MNHEY and CDR2 SMNVEV (reference sequence). V lost 6 bases and J lost 1; bases outside the gene matches: 7. This CDR3 comprises 15 residues. Written as DNA, the CDR3 is TGTGCCAGCAGCGTGGGCGGGGGGACCCAAGAGACCCAGTACTTC. Translated, it gives CASSVGGGTQETQYF.